The 28 T cell receptor beta chains presented below share a single source sample, sequenced in a study of molecular identifiers for immune sequencing clone quantification (dated by TCRdb to 2017 to 2018). Library preparation was by PCR. Sequencing used an Illumina HiSeq 4000. TCRdb redid the processing of the public reads, applying fastp at Q25 and MiXCR, and retained in-frame beta chains. Records with the same CDR3 protein are collapsed into one entry carrying the most frequent genes and DNA. Within this sample are 300,000 to 400,000 distinct CDR3 sequences, with over 20% of them counted one time only. The ten largest clones take up 0.81% of the sample. Source material: naive CD8+ T cells from blood, with Jurkat cell RNA spiked in. Taken with the paper, the label for cell subset or site translates to: FACS-sorted CD8+CD4-CCR7+CD45RA+ naive T cells. These receptors were collected from a human donor in good health. Some libraries in this study had Jurkat cell RNA spiked in.

This clonotype was observed a single time. This could be a read error, since a much larger clone is one nucleotide away. CDR3 sequence (DNA): TGTGCCTGCGATCCATTAGGAGGACAGGGGATGAACACTGAAGCTTTCTTT. Protein: CACDPLGGQGMNTEAFF. The V gene is TRBV28, the J gene TRBJ1-1, with TRBD1 matching over 9 bases. This CDR3 spans 17 amino acids. CDR1 and CDR2 from the germline V gene are MDHEN and SYDVKM. V lost 11 bases and J lost 0; bases outside the gene matches: 16.

The J gene is TRBJ2-3, the V gene TRBV7-9; 7 positions agree with TRBD1. Germline lookup yields CDR1 SEHNR and CDR2 FQNEAQ (reference sequence). The CDR3 length is 17 residues. Losses at the gene ends were 5 bases for V and 10 bases for J; bases not matched to a gene: 21. The CDR3 DNA reads TGTGCCAGCAGCCCCCCCATTTCAGGGACAGCTGATTTTGCGCAGTATTTT. Amino acid sequence: CASSPPISGTADFAQYF. The full variable domain, in which reference TRBV7-9 and TRBJ2-3 provide the parts outside the CDR3, is DTGVSQNPRHKITKRGQNVTFRCDPISEHNRLYWYRQTLGQGPEFLTYFQNEAQLEKSRLLSDRFSAERPKGSFSTLEIQRTEQGDSAMYLCASSPPISGTADFAQYFGPGTRLTVL.

Only a few counts were recorded for this clonotype. V and J are TRBV9 and TRBJ1-1, with unresolved D. CDR1 is SGDLS, CDR2 YYNGEE, per germline. This CDR3 comprises 18 residues. Trimming took off 7 bases at V and 4 bases at J, with 29 bases between the two ends. DNA for the CDR3: TGTGCCAGCGGAAGGGAGAGGGAATCAACCCTACGCGGCACTGAAGCTTTCTTT. It specifies CASGRERESTLRGTEAFF.

This clonotype was found many times. The chain employs TRBV7-9 and TRBJ2-3; D unresolved. This CDR3 region has 15 residues. V gave up 0 bases and J gave up 0 bases, with 7 bases separating them. In germline, CDR1 is SEHNR, CDR2 FQNEAQ (reference sequence). The CDR3 spells CASSLAGRSTDTQYF. The CDR3 bases are TGTGCCAGCAGCTTAGCCGGCAGGAGCACAGATACGCAGTATTTT. The full variable domain, completed using reference TRBV7-9 and TRBJ2-3, is DTGVSQNPRHKITKRGQNVTFRCDPISEHNRLYWYRQTLGQGPEFLTYFQNEAQLEKSRLLSDRFSAERPKGSFSTLEIQRTEQGDSAMYLCASSLAGRSTDTQYFGPGTRLTVL.

This clonotype was counted at least ten times. The CDR3 reads CASGDGREGTEAFF. CDR3 nucleotide sequence: TGTGCCAGCGGGGACGGCCGAGAGGGGACTGAAGCTTTCTTT. The V gene is TRBV6-2 or TRBV6-3, the J gene TRBJ1-1, with D possibly being TRBD1 (5 bases). CDR1 is MNHEY and CDR2 is SVGEGT in the germline V gene. The ends were cut back, 8 bases at V and 5 bases at J, with 18 bases in the middle. The CDR3 contains 14 residues.

The chain is built from TRBV27 and TRBJ2-6, with no clear D. Germline-derived CDR1 and CDR2 are MNHEY and SMNVEV (reference sequence). This CDR3 region has 15 residues. Trimming stripped 2 bases from V and 3 bases from J, with 8 bases between. The CDR3 DNA sequence: TGTGCCAGCAGTTTAGGAAGGGTTGGGGCCAACGTCCTGACTTTC. Translation: CASSLGRVGANVLTF.

This chain links TRBV27 with TRBJ2-7; perhaps TRBD1 as D (6 bases). From germline, CDR1 is MNHEY and CDR2 SMNVEV (reference sequence). This CDR3 is 13 amino acids long. V lost 4 bases, J lost 5 bases, and 12 bases lay in between. CDR3 amino acids: CASSSQQGHEQYF. The CDR3 bases are TGTGCCAGCAGTTCCCAACAGGGCCACGAGCAGTACTTC.

This clonotype was observed at least ten times. One end of the junction does not line up with germline, which may come from a read error. V usage is TRBV6-6 and J usage is TRBJ1-4; D remains ambiguous. This CDR3 contains 12 residues. Germline V gene sequence: CDR1 MNHNY, CDR2 SVGAGI (reference sequence). Written as DNA, the CDR3 is TGTGCCAGCAGTAACTCCCCGGAAAAACTGTTTTTT. It codes for CASSNSPEKLFF.

This clonotype was seen many times. V and J are TRBV7-9 and TRBJ2-3, with a weak D call TRBD1 (6 bases). The length of the CDR3 is 16 residues. Trimming shortened V by 2 bases and J by 1 base, and 13 bases separated the two germline ends. Germline CDR1 is SEHNR and CDR2 is FQNEAQ (reference sequence). The CDR3 nucleotides are TGTGCCAGCAGCTTATGGTCGGACAGTCGCACAGATACGCAGTATTTT. Translation gives CASSLWSDSRTDTQYF. The whole variable domain, filled in from reference TRBV7-9 and TRBJ2-3, reads DTGVSQNPRHKITKRGQNVTFRCDPISEHNRLYWYRQTLGQGPEFLTYFQNEAQLEKSRLLSDRFSAERPKGSFSTLEIQRTEQGDSAMYLCASSLWSDSRTDTQYFGPGTRLTVL.

This clonotype was seen many times. V gene TRBV7-9 combines with J gene TRBJ2-3, with TRBD1 identical over 7 bases. CDR3 length: 16 residues. J gave up 2 bases and V 4 bases, and 9 bases lay outside the gene matches. CDR1 SEHNR and CDR2 FQNEAQ come from the germline V gene (reference sequence). CDR3 region: CASSSARDRPTDTQYF. The CDR3 DNA sequence: TGTGCCAGCAGCTCTGCCCGGGACAGACCCACAGATACGCAGTATTTT.

In its sample, this clonotype was seen many times. The chain carries TRBV2 and TRBJ2-3; D gene uncertain. Germline CDR1 reads SNHLY; CDR2 reads FYNNEI. Between the trimmed V and J ends, which lost 3 bases and 0 bases, there was a span of 16 bases. There are 17 residues in the CDR3. The chain's CDR3 is CASSDLVADTSTDTQYF. CDR3 nucleotide sequence: TGTGCCAGCAGTGACCTGGTGGCAGATACTAGCACAGATACGCAGTATTTT.

The V and J genes are TRBV4-3 and TRBJ1-4; D gene ambiguous. V was trimmed by 0 bases and J by 1 base, leaving 6 bases between them. The CDR3 length is 15 residues. Germline CDR1 is LGHNA and CDR2 is YSLEER. CDR3 sequence (DNA): TGCGCCAGCAGCCAAGACAAGGGAACTAATGAAAAACTGTTTTTT. Amino acid sequence: CASSQDKGTNEKLFF.

In its sample, this clonotype was seen a few times. CDR3 sequence reads: CASSYSTGGPYEQYF. CDR3 DNA: TGTGCCAGCAGTTACTCGACCGGGGGGCCCTACGAGCAGTACTTC. This chain connects TRBV6-2 or TRBV6-3 to TRBJ2-7, with D possibly matching TRBD2 (7 bases). There are 15 residues in the CDR3. CDR1 is MNHEY, CDR2 SVGEGT, per germline. V was trimmed by 0 bases and J by 2 bases, leaving 11 bases between them.

The table lists this clonotype with many counts. This chain links TRBV4-3 with TRBJ2-1; 9 bases fit TRBD2. This CDR3 has 16 amino acids. J was trimmed by 6 bases and V by 0 bases; bases with no gene match: 6. Germline V gene data show CDR1 as LGHNA and CDR2 as YSLEER. The CDR3 coding sequence is TGCGCCAGCAGCCAAGATGCGGGAGGGCCTGCCAATGAGCAGTTCTTC. Amino acids: CASSQDAGGPANEQFF.

The V and J genes are TRBV28 and TRBJ2-2; 8 bases match TRBD1. The CDR3 sequence is 16 residues long. CDR1 and CDR2 from the germline V gene are MDHEN and SYDVKM. The V segment lost 2 bases and the J segment 6 bases; nucleotides outside the gene matches: 8. CDR3 sequence reads: CASSLRTGSVAGELFF. The CDR3 DNA follows: TGTGCCAGCAGTTTACGGACAGGGAGTGTGGCCGGGGAGCTGTTTTTT.

The V and J genes are TRBV28 and TRBJ2-7; D gene ambiguous. Germline CDR1 MDHEN, CDR2 SYDVKM. Trimming shortened V by 7 bases and J by 7 bases, and 20 bases separated the two germline ends. The CDR3 sequence is 14 residues long. DNA of the CDR3: TGTGCCAGCACCCCTTCAATCGCCAGGAGAGAGCAGTACTTC. Protein product: CASTPSIARREQYF.

This clonotype appeared many times. CDR3: CASSLYGEGRAEAFF. The CDR3 coding sequence is TGTGCCAGCAGCTTATACGGGGAGGGGAGGGCTGAAGCTTTCTTT. The gene calls are TRBV13 and TRBJ1-1; D perhaps matches TRBD1 (5 bases). This CDR3 has 15 residues. Germline V gene sequence: CDR1 PRHDT, CDR2 FYEKMQ (reference sequence). The V and J ends lost 2 bases and 6 bases respectively, with 16 bases between them.

In regard to this clonotype: This may come from a read error, since a much larger clone is one base off. The rearrangement uses TRBV14 and TRBJ1-3; no definite D call. Germline CDR1 reads SGHDN; CDR2 reads FVKESK. This CDR3 is 12 amino acids long. CDR3 amino acids: CASSETAYTVYF. The CDR3 coding sequence is TGTGCCAGCAGCGAAACGGCGTACACCGTATATTTT. Using reference TRBV14 and TRBJ1-3 for the parts outside the CDR3, the full variable domain is EAGVTQFPSHSVIEKGQTVTLRCDPISGHDNLYWYRRVMGKEIKFLLHFVKESKQDESGMPNNRFLAERTGGTYSTLKVQPAELEDSGVYFCASSETAYTVYFGEGSWLTVV.

The table lists this clonotype with many counts. The V gene is TRBV29-1, the J gene TRBJ2-7; TRBD1 aligns across 8 bases. Germline CDR1 is SQVTM and CDR2 is ANQGSEA. The V segment lost 4 bases and the J segment 0 bases; nucleotides outside the gene matches: 2. This CDR3 has 13 residues. CDR3 in DNA: TGCAGCGTTGGGGGACAGGACTCCTACGAGCAGTACTTC. It specifies CSVGGQDSYEQYF.

On this clonotype itself: One base away lies a much larger clone, so this may be a sequencing read error. This chain links TRBV29-1 with TRBJ1-1; D perhaps matches TRBD1 (6 bases). CDR1 and CDR2 from the germline V gene are SQVTM and ANQGSEA. The CDR3 is 17 residues long. V dropped 5 bases and J dropped 6 bases, with 28 bases sitting between them. For the CDR3, the DNA is TGCAGCGTTTTCGGGGGGCCACACAGACAAGGAGGGGCTGAAGCTTTCTTT. Translated: CSVFGGPHRQGGAEAFF.

Of note for this clonotype: A read error is possible here, since a much larger clone lies one base away. V gene TRBV4-1 combines with J gene TRBJ1-4, with D perhaps TRBD1 (5 bases). CDR3 size: 16 residues. Germline CDR1 reads MGHRA; CDR2 reads YSYEKL. The CDR3 reads CASSQDETGVDEELFF. CDR3 bases: TGCGCCAGCAGCCAAGACGAGACGGGGGTCGATGAAGAACTGTTTTTT.

This clonotype turned up a few times. The rearrangement links TRBV21-1 to TRBJ2-5; TRBD1 was called by the table and not checked on the DNA. TRBV21-1 is a listed pseudogene. The CDR3 runs 16 residues. CDR3 loop: CASSKERGCPQETQYF. The CDR3 DNA reads as TGTGCCAGCAGCAAAGAACGAGGGTGCCCCCAAGAGACCCAGTACTTC.

A word on this clonotype: Relative to the germline gene, one junction end is altered; a read error may explain this. The CDR3 DNA sequence: TGTGCTAGTGATTTGAGTCAGCCCCAGCATTTT. This gives the protein CASDLSQPQHF. The chain is built from TRBV12-5 and TRBJ1-5; the D is unclear. CDR1 and CDR2 (germline): LGHNT, FRNRAP. The CDR3 runs 11 residues. The complete variable domain, with remaining parts taken from reference TRBV12-5 and TRBJ1-5, reads DARVTQTPRHKVTEMGQEVTMRCQPILGHNTVFWYRQTMMQGLELLAYFRNRAPLDDSGMPKDRFSAEMPDATLATLKIQPSEPRDSAVYFCASDLSQPQHFGDGTRLSIL.

A note on this clonotype: A far more abundant clone sits one base away, making this likely a read error. The conserved phenylalanine or tryptophan normally closing the CDR3 is absent here, so this likely arose from a read error. The V call is TRBV28, the J call TRBJ1-1; D ambiguous. CDR3 size: 12 residues. V was trimmed by 5 bases and J by 2 bases, leaving 6 bases between them. CDR1 and CDR2 (germline): MDHEN, SYDVKM. As DNA, the CDR3 is TGTGCCAGCAGTCCAAGTAACACTGAAGCTTTCTAT. It yields the protein CASSPSNTEAFY.

This clonotype occurred many times. The chain recombines TRBV12-3 or TRBV12-4 with TRBJ2-2; 7 nucleotides line up with TRBD2. The CDR3 consists of 17 residues. V dropped 7 bases and J dropped 8; count of bases not matched to a gene: 19. The CDR3 DNA follows: TGTGCCAGCACCTCGGTGGTAGCGGGCCCTCTCGGGGGGGAGCTGTTTTTT. It is translated as CASTSVVAGPLGGELFF.

This clonotype showed up just once. This chain connects TRBV7-9 to TRBJ2-2; 8 bases are shared with TRBD1. Germline loops: CDR1 SEHNR, CDR2 FQNEAQ (reference sequence). CDR3 length: 15 amino acids. V was pared by 7 bases and J by 4 bases, with 8 bases of the junction left unmatched. CDR3 region: CASNPGTGGTGELFF. CDR3 DNA sequence: TGTGCCAGCAACCCAGGAACAGGGGGCACCGGGGAGCTGTTTTTT.

This clonotype has ten or more counts. This chain uses TRBV4-1 with TRBJ2-3; possibly TRBD1 or TRBD2 for D (5 bases each). Trimming cost V 2 bases and J 6 bases, with 9 bases left between them. The CDR3 is made up of 13 amino acids. Germline CDR1 is MGHRA and CDR2 is YSYEKL. Written as DNA, the CDR3 is TGCGCCAGCAGCCAACAGGGAGTGGATACGCAGTATTTT. Translated, it gives CASSQQGVDTQYF.

This clonotype appeared many times. This chain uses TRBV20-1 with TRBJ2-7; D may correspond to TRBD1 or TRBD2 (5 bases each). The V gene lost 1 base and the J gene lost 6 bases, with 13 bases spanning the gap. CDR1 and CDR2 from the germline V gene are DFQATT and SNEGSKA (reference sequence). The CDR3 covers 13 residues. CDR3 region: CSARARDLLEQYF. CDR3 nucleotide sequence: TGCAGTGCTAGAGCCCGGGACCTCCTCGAGCAGTACTTC.